This record concerns one T cell receptor beta chain sequence. This sample is drawn from a study of blood T cell repertoires in COVID-19. Clones were sequenced by immunoSEQ multiplex PCR, and TCRdb holds only the in-frame ones, with some missing. The sample contains fewer than 300,000 clones, under 95% of which appear only once. Participants spanned ages about 18 to 90 years and resided in about two dozen US areas. Trimming removed 5 bases at V and 7 bases at J, with 14 bases between. CDR1 is SGHNT, CDR2 YENEEA, per germline. The CDR3 covers 13 residues. Sequencing used PBMCs or T cells enriched from blood (not recorded which). The sequence derives from a woman aged 40 to 50 with acute COVID-19. V and J are TRBV11-3 and TRBJ2-5, with a weak D call TRBD2 (7 bases). The CDR3 spells CASSGGAGGTQYF. In DNA, the CDR3 is TGTGCCAGCAGCGGGGGGGCCGGTGGGACCCAGTACTTC.